This T cell receptor beta chain was sequenced for a study of control samples from healthy donors and cancer patients (TCRdb year 2020). Notes on this clone: Its antigen specificity is not known. The input lacks base qualities; no much larger clone sits a single base away.

From a lookup of the germline V gene, CDR1 and CDR2 are MGHRA and YSYEKL. The junction carries 14 bases between V and J, which are trimmed by 2 bases and 6 bases respectively. The CDR3 contains 14 residues, cysteine and phenylalanine counted. The entry retains the CDR3 DNA only, 42 bases that are in frame from base 1. Library preparation employed the immunoSEQ multiplex PCR assay. TCRdb obtained this table from immuneACCESS and retained in-frame rearrangements with V and J assigned. These tables miss some clones; where compared with another copy, unresolved V genes account for less than half of the shortfall, and the remainder is unexplained. In all, the sample holds around 80,000 clones, and roughly 91% of those were seen once. The top ten constitute roughly 15% of the sample.

This receptor chain uses TRBV4-1 and TRBJ2-7; the D gene is possibly TRBD1, with 5 bases matching. This receptor was obtained from a man aged 50 to 59 in good health. Sequenced material: blood. This receptor carries the CDR3 CASSQPTGRVEQYF. The nucleotide sequence is given as TGCGCCAGCAGCCAACCAACAGGAAGGGTCGAGCAGTACTTC.